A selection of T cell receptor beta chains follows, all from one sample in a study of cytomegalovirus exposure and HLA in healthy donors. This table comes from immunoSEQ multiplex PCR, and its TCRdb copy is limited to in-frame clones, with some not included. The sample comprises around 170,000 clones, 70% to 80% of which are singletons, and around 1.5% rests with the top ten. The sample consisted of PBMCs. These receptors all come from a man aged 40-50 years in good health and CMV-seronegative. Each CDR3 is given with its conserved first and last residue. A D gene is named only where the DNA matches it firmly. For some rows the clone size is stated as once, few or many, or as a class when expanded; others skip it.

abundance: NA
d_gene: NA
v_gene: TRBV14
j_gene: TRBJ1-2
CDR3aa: CASSQIPTVCYTF
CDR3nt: TGTGCCAGCAGCCAGATCCCGACAGTTTGCTACACCTTC

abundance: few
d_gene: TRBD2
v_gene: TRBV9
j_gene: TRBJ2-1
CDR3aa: CASSASLAGGSEQFF
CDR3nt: TGTGCCAGCAGCGCCTCGTTAGCGGGAGGGAGTGAGCAGTTCTTC

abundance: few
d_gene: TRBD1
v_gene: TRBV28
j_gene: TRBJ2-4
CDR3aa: CASTETGLKGKNIQYF
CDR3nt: TGTGCCAGCACCGAGACAGGGTTGAAAGGCAAAAACATTCAGTACTTC

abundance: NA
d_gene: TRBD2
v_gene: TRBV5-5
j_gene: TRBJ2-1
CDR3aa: CASSLPGTTNEQFF
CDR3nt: TGTGCCAGCAGCTTACCCGGGACTACCAATGAGCAGTTCTTC

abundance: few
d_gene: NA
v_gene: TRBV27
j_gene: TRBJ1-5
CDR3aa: CASSLQALGNQPQHF
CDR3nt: TGTGCCAGCAGTTTGCAGGCCCTGGGCAATCAGCCCCAGCATTTT

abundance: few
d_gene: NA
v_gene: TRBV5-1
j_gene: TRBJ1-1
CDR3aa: CASSSFGLATEAFF
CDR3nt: TGCGCCAGCAGCTCCTTTGGGCTCGCCACTGAAGCTTTCTTT

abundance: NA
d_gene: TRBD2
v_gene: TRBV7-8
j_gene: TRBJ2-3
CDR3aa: CASRDPRTSGLLNTDTQYF
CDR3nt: TGTGCCAGCAGAGACCCAAGGACTAGCGGGCTCCTGAACACAGATACGCAGTATTTT

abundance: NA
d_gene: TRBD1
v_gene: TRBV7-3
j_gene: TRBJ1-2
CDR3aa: CASSPRDRDGYTF
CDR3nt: TGTGCCAGCAGCCCACGGGACAGAGATGGCTACACCTTC

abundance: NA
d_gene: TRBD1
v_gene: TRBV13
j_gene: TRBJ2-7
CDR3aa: CASSLEQGAEQYF
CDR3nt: TGTGCCAGCAGCTTAGAACAGGGGGCTGAGCAGTACTTC

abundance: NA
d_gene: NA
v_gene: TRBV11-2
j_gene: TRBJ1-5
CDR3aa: CASSLDRGQPQHF
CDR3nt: TGTGCCAGCAGCTTAGATCGAGGTCAGCCCCAGCATTTT

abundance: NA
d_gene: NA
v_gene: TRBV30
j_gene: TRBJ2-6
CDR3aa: CAWSVPWSSGANGLTF
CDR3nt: TGTGCCTGGAGTGTACCATGGAGCTCTGGGGCCAACGGCCTGACTTTC

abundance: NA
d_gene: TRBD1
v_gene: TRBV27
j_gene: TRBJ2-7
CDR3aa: CASSLFRETGVEQYF
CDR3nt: TGTGCCAGCAGTTTGTTCCGAGAGACAGGGGTCGAGCAGTACTTC

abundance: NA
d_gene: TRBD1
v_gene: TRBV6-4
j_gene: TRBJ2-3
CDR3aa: CASSDSNGTEEDTQYF
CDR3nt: TGTGCCAGCAGTGACTCGAATGGGACAGAAGAAGATACGCAGTATTTT

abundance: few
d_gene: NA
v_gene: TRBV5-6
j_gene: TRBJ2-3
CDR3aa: CASTPPSGQSYTDTQYF
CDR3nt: TGTGCCAGCACCCCCCCCTCGGGACAAAGTTACACAGATACGCAGTATTTT

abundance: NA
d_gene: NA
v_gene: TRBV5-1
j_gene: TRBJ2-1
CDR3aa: CASSLTGLGGDEQFF
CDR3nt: TGCGCCAGCAGCTTGACGGGGCTGGGAGGCGATGAGCAGTTCTTC

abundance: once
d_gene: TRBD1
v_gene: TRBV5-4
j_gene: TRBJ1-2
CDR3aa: CASSLRQGASGYTF
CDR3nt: TGTGCCAGCAGCTTAAGACAGGGGGCATCTGGCTACACCTTC

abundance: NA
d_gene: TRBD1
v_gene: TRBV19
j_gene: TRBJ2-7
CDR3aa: CASSHGTGGHEQYF
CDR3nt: TGTGCCAGTAGTCACGGGACAGGGGGTCACGAGCAGTACTTC

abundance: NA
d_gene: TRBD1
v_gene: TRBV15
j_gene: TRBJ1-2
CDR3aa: CATSREAGTGGYTF
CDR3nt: TGTGCCACCAGCAGAGAGGCAGGGACAGGCGGCTACACCTTC

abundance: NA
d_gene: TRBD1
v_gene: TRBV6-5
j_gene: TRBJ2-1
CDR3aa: CARGGGSYNEQFF
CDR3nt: TGTGCCAGAGGGGGCGGCTCCTACAATGAGCAGTTCTTC

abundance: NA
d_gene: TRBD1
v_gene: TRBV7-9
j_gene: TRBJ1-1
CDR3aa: CASSFLPGQVRNTEAFF
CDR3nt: TGTGCCAGCAGCTTCTTACCGGGACAGGTGCGAAACACTGAAGCTTTCTTT